The subject of this entry is one TCR beta chain. Its specific antigen is unknown. Base quality data are lacking; no much larger clone is found one base away. Only healthy Caucasian donors were included. Three pairs of female monozygotic twins, all aged 18 to 29 years, were included in the twin cohort. Positive isolation kits from Invitrogen were used to isolate the CD4+ and CD8+ T cell populations. This record belongs to a study of identical twins (dated by TCRdb to 2016 to 2018). For the study in its entirety: The study deep-sequenced TCR alpha and beta repertoires from monozygotic twins, unrelated adults of various ages and cord blood to test whether fetal clonotypes persist. Replicate twin experiments were performed at different times using different library preparation protocols to rule out contamination. What the authors observed across the whole study: In monozygotic twins, out-of-frame TCR alpha sharing was systematically underestimated by recombination models, although the models agreed with sharing between unrelated individuals. Abundant cord blood beta clonotypes had fewer insertions, young adult naive repertoires showed a similar but weaker trend, and memory repertoires showed no such trend. The excess sharing between twins in beta out-of-frame sequences was weaker because fewer shared sequences reduced the signal-to-noise ratio. Out-of-frame TCR alpha sequences shared between twins showed an excess of low generation-probability sequences compared with coincidental sharing between unrelated individuals. Zero-insertion analyses could be partly confounded by invariant T cells such as MAIT and iNKT, though diverse VJ usage argued against such confounding for most clonotypes. Conclusions relied on cross-sectional statistical analysis, since the same donors could not be followed over many years.

The library was generated by 5' RACE. TCRdb shows the sequencer as Illumina HiSeq 2000. A universal primer binding site was introduced by template switching, and a unique molecular identifier was present in the final cDNA, enabling accurate counting of TCR cDNA molecules. Specific primers in the conserved constant-segment region were used to synthesize first-strand cDNA for the TCR alpha and beta chains. To control for contamination, every cDNA library carried two barcodes: a SMART-Mk sample barcode plus Illumina barcodes. TruSeq adapter sequences and Illumina sample barcodes were added in two successive PCR steps. The Illumina HiSeq platform was used with custom primers to sequence TCR alpha and beta cDNA libraries. As for how the authors treated the data: Unique molecular identifiers were extracted from raw reads with MiGEC, and CDR3 positions were determined with MiXCR. For each individual, recombination models were inferred using an EM algorithm with the repgenHMM and IGoR tools. The tcR package in R was used for shared clonotype analysis, with sharing normalized by the product of cloneset sizes. To study raw recombination free of thymic and clonal selection effects, out-of-frame nonproductive sequences were analyzed. The raw public data were reprocessed by TCRdb itself: fastp quality trimming at Q25, MiXCR clonotype calling, in-frame beta chains only. CDR3 protein duplicates are merged, each entry listing the most common genes and DNA. V and J calls and clone size were set by TCRdb, not the authors. In all, the sample holds approximately 500,000 distinct CDR3 sequences, and more than 20% of those were seen once. Together, the top ten hold roughly 3% of the sample.

Reading from cysteine to phenylalanine, the CDR3 counts 13 amino acids. The read is trimmed to its CDR3 DNA, 39 bases read in frame from base 1. CDR1 and CDR2 were assigned from the germline V gene (reference sequence) as LNHNV and YYDKDF. V sheds 11 bases and J sheds 5 bases, leaving 18 bases between their ends. The data also belong to a second study, concerning T cells expressing NK-cell markers. That second report states: TCR beta-chain repertoires were profiled in sorted CD3+CD56+NKG2C+, CD3+CD56+NKG2C- and CD3+CD56-NKG2C+ T-cell subsets from eight donors. Among the eight sequenced donors, seven were HCMV-seropositive and one was HCMV-seronegative. To restrict sorting to alphabetaTCR-expressing T cells, an anti-gammadeltaTCR antibody was added in several experiments. In six donors, the dominant CD3+CD56+NKG2C+ clonotypes were found to rank among the top 10 CD8+ clonotypes and to make up roughly 1.0-7.0% of CD8+ T cells. Those dominant clonotypes were again the most abundant among CD3+CD56-NKG2C+ cells in a handful of donors, at about 25-65%. It remained unclear whether the expanded NKG2C-expressing T cell clones were specific for HCMV antigens. The eight sequenced donors were randomly selected healthy volunteers, three men and five women. HCMV-specific IgG was detected in serum with a commercial ELISA kit to determine HCMV serostatus. MIGEC handled demultiplexing of the reads and grouping by UMI, while MiTCR was used to assemble and quantify clonotypes. Only TCR cDNA sequences supported by at least two reads were kept to exclude erroneous sequences. Downstream repertoire analysis used the tcR package, and clonotypes were matched across fractions by CDR3 nucleotide sequence plus V segment. VDJmatch was used to annotate antigen specificity against VDJdb, with one amino acid substitution in CDR3 permitted.

The receptor chain draws on TRBV15 and TRBJ2-5; the D region may be TRBD1 or TRBD2, each matching 5 bases equally. The sequence derives from a young woman in good health. The sequencing sample was made of CD4+ T cells sorted from blood. The bases are TGTGCCTGCTCTGAGGGGCTCGGGGAGACCCAGTACTTC. Protein translation: CACSEGLGETQYF.